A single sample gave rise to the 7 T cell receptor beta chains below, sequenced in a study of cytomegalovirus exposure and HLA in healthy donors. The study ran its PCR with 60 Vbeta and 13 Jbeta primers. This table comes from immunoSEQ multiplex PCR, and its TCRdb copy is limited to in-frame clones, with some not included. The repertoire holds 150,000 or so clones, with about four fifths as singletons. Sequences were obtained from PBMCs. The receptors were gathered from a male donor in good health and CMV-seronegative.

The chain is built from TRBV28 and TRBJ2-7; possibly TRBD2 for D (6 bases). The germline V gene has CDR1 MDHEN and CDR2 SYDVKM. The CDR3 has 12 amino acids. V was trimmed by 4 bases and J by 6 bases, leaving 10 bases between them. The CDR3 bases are TGTGCCAGCAGTTGGGTCGGGAGCGAGCAGTACTTC. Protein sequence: CASSWVGSEQYF.

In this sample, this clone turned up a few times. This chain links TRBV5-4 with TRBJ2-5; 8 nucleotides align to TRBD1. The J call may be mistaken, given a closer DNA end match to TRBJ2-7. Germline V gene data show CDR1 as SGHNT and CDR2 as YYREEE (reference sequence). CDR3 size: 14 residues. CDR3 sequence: CASSRTGINYEQYF. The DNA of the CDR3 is TGTGCCAGCAGCCGGACAGGGATCAACTACGAGCAGTACTTC.

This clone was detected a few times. The CDR3 sequence is CASSPLEGANEKLFF. CDR3 coding DNA: TGTGCCAGCAGTCCCCTCGAAGGGGCTAATGAAAAACTGTTTTTT. V usage is TRBV25-1 and J usage is TRBJ1-4, with D tentatively TRBD1 (5 bases). CDR3 length: 15 residues. V was pared by 5 bases and J by 3 bases, with 13 bases between. CDR1 is MGHDK and CDR2 is SYGVNS in the germline V gene.

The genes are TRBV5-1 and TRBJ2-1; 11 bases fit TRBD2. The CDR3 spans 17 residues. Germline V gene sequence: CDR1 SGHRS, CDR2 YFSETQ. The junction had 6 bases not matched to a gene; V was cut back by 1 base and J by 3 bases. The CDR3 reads CASSLLMTSGDYNEQFF. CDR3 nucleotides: TGCGCCAGCAGCTTGCTGATGACTAGCGGGGACTACAATGAGCAGTTCTTC.

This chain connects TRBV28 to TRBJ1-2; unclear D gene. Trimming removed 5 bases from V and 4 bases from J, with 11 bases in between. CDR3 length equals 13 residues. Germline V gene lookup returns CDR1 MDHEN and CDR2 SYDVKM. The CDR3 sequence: CASSIAGRYGYTF. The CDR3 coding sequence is TGTGCCAGCAGTATCGCAGGTCGCTATGGCTACACCTTC.

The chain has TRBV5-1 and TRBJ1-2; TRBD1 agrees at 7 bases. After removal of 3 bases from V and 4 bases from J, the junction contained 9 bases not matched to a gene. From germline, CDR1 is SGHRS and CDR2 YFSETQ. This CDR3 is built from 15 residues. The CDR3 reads CASSSRQGGPYGYTF. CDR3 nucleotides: TGCGCCAGCAGCTCACGACAGGGAGGACCCTATGGCTACACCTTC.

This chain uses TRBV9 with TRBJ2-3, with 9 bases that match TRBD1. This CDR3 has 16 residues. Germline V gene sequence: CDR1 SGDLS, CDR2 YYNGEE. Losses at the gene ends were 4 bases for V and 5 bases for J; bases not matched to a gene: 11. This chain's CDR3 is CASSPTGQGQGDTQYF. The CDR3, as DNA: TGTGCCAGCAGCCCGACCGGACAGGGGCAAGGAGATACGCAGTATTTT.